The T cell receptor (beta chain) under discussion was sequenced for a study of cytomegalovirus exposure and HLA in healthy donors. Trimming took 4 bases from V and 2 from J; bases not matched to a gene: 3. CDR3 length: 14 residues. Germline CDR1 and CDR2: SNHLY and FYNNEI. Primers included in the PCR were 60 Vbeta and 13 Jbeta primers. Profiled with immunoSEQ multiplex PCR; TCRdb holds only in-frame clones, not every one. Of roughly 100,000 clones listed, approximately 82% are singletons. The sequence derives from a man between 40 and 49 years old in good health and CMV-seronegative. This chain connects TRBV2 to TRBJ2-7; 9 bases are a match to TRBD2. Sequencing used PBMCs. CDR3 loop: CASSVERGAYEQYF. CDR3 DNA: TGTGCCAGCAGTGTCGAGCGGGGGGCCTACGAGCAGTACTTC.